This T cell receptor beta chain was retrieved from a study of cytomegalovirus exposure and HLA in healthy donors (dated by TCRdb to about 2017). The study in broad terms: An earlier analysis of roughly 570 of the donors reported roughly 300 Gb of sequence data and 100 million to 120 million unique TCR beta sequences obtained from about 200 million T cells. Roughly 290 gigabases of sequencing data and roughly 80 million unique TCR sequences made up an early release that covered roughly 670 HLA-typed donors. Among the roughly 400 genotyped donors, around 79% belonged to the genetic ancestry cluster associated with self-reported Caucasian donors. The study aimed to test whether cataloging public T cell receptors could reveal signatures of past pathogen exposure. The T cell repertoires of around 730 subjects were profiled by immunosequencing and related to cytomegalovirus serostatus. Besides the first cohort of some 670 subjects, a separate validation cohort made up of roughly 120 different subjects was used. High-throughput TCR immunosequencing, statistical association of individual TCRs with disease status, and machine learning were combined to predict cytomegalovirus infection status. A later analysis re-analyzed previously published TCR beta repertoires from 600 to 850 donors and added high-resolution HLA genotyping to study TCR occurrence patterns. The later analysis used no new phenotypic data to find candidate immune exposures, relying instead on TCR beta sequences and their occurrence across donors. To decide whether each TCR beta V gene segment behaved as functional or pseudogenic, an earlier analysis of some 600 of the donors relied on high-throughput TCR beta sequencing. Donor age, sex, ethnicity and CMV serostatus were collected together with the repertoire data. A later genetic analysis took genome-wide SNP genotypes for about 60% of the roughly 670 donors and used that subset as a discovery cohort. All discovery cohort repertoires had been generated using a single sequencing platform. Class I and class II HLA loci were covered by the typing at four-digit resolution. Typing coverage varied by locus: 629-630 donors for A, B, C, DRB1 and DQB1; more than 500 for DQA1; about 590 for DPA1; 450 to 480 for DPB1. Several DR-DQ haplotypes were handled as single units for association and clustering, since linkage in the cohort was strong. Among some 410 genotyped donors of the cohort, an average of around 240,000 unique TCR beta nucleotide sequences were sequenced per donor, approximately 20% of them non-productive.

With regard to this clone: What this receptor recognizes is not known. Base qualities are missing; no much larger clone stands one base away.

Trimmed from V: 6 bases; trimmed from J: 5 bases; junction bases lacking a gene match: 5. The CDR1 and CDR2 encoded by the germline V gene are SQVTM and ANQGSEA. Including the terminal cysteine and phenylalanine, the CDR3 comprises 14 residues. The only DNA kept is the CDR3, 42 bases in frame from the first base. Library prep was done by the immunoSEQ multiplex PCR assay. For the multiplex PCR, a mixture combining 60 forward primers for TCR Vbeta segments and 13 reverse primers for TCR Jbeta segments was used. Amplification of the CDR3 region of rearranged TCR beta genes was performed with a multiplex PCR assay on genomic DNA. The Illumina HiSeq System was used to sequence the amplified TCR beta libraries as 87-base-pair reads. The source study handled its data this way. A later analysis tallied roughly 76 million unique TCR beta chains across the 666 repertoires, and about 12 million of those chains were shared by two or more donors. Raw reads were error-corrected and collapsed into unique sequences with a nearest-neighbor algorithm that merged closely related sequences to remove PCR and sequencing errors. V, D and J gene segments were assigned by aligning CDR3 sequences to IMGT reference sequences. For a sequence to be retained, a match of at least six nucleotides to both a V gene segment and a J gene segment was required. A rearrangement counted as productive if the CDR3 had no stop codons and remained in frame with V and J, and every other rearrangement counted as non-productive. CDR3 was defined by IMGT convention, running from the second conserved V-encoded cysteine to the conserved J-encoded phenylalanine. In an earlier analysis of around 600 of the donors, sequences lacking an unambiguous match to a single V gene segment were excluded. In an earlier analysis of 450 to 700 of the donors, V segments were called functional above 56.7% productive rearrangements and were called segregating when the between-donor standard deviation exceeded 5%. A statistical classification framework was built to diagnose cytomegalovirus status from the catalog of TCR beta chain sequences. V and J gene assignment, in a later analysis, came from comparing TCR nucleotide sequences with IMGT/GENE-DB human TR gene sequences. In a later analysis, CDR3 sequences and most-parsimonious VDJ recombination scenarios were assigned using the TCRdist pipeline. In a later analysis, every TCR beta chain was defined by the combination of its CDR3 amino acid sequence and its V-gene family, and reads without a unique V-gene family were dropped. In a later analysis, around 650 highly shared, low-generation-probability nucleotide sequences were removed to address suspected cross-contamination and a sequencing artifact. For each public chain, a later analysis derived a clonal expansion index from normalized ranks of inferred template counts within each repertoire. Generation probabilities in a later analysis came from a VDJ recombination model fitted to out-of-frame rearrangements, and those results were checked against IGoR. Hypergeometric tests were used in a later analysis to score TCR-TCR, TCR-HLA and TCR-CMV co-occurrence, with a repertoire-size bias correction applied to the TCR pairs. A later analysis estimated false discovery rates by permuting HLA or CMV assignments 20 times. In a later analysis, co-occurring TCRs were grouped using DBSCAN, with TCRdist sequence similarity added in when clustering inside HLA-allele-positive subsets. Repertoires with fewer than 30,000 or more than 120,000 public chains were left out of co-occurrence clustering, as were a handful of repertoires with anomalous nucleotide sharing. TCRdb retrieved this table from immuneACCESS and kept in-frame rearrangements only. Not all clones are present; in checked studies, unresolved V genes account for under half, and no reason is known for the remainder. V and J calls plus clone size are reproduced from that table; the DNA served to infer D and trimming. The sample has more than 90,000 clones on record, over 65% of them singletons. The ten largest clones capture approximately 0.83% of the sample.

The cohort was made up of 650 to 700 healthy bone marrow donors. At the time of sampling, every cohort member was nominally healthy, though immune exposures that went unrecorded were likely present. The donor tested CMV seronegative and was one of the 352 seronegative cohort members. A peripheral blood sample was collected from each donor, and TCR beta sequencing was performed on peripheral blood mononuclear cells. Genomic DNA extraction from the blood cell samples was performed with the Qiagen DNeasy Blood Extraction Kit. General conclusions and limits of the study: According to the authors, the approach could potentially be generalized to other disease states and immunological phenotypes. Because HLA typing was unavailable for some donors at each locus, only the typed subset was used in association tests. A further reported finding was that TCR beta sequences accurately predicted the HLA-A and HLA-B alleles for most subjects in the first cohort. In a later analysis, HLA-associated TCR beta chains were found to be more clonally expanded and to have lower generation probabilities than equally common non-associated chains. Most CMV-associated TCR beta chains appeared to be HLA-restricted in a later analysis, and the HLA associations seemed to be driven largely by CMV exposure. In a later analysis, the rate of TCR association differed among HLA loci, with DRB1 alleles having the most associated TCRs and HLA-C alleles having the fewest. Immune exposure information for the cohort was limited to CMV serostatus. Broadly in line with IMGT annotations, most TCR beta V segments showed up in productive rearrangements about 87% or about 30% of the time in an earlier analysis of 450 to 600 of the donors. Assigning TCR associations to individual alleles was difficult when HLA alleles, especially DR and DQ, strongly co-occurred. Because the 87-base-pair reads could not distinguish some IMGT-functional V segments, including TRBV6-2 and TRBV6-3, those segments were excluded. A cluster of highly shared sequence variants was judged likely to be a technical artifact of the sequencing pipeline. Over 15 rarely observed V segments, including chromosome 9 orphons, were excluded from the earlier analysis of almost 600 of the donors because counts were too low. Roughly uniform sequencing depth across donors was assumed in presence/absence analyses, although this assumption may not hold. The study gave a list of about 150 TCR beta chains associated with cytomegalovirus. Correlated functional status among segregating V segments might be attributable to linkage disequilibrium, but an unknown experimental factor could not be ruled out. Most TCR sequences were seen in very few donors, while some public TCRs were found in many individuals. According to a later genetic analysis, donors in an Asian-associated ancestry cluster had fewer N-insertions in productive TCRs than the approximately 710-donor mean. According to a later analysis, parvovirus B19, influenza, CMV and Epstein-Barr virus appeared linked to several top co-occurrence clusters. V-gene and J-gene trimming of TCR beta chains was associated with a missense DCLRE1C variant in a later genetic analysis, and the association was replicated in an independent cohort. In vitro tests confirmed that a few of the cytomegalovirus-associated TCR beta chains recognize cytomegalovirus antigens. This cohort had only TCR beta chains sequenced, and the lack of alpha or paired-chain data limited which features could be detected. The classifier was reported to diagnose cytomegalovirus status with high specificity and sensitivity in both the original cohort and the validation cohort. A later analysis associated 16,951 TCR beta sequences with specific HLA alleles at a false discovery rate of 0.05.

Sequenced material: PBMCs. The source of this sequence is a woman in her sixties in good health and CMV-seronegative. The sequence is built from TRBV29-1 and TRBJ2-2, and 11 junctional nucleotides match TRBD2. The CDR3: CSVQLAGVTGELFF. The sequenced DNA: TGCAGCGTCCAACTAGCGGGGGTAACCGGGGAGCTGTTTTTT.